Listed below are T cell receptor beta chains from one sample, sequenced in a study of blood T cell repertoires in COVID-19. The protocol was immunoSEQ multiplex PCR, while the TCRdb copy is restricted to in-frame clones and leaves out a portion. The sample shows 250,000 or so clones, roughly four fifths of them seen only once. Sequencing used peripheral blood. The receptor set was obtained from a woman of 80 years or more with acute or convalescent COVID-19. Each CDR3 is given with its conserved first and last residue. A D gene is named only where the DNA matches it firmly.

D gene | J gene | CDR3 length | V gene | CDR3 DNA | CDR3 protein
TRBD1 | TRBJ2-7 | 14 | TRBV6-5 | TGTGCCAGCAGCAGGGGGCCAGGGGCCTACGAGCAGTACTTC | CASSRGPGAYEQYF
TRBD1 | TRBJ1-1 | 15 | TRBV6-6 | TGTGCCAGCAGCCTAGGCACAGGGGGCATGACTGAAGCTTTCTTT | CASSLGTGGMTEAFF
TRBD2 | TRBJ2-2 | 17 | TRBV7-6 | TGTGCCAGCAGCTTAGCAGTAGCGGGAACGGGCACCGGGGAGCTGTTTTTT | CASSLAVAGTGTGELFF
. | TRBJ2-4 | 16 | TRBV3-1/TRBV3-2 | TGTGCCAGCAGCCAAGGACGGAGAGTAGCCAAAAACATTCAGTACTTC | CASSQGRRVAKNIQYF
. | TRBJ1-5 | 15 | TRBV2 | TGTGCCAGCAGTGGTTATCGGGTGGGCAATCAGCCCCAGCATTTT | CASSGYRVGNQPQHF
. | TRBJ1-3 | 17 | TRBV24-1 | TGTGCCACCAGTGATCATAACAGGTTCTCAAATGGAAACACCATATATTTT | CATSDHNRFSNGNTIYF
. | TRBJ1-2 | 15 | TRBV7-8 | TGTGCCAGCAGCTTAGAAGTCGCGGGAACGGTGGGCTACACCTTC | CASSLEVAGTVGYTF
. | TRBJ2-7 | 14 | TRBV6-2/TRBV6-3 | TGTGCCAGCAGTTACTCCCAACAGGGTCCCGAGCAGTACTTC | CASSYSQQGPEQYF
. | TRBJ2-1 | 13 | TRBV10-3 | TGTGCCATCAGTCGCGGGCAGGACAATGAGCAGTTCTTC | CAISRGQDNEQFF
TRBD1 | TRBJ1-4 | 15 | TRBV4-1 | TGCGCCAGCAGCCAAGGACAGGGGTATAATGAAAAACTGTTTTTT | CASSQGQGYNEKLFF
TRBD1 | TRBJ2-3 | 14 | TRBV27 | TGTGCCAGCAGTTTAGGGACAGGGGCAGATACGCAGTATTTT | CASSLGTGADTQYF
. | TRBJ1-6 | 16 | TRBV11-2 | TGTGCCAGCAGCTTAGTTGGGGGCGCGGTAAATTCACCCCTCCACTTT | CASSLVGGAVNSPLHF
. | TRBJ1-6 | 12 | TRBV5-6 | TGTGCCAGCAGCTTGTCCTATTCACCCCTCCACTTT | CASSLSYSPLHF